What follows describes a single T cell receptor (beta chain). Its target is not known. Ahead of sequencing, the ViraFEST assay grew antigen-specific CD4+ T cells using viral peptide pools. The culture ran for roughly 10 days before CD4+ T cells were isolated. Recipients of the vaccine had no prior SARS-CoV-2 infection and negative nucleocapsid antibodies. The culture medium for 1.5 million to 2.5 million PBMC per well included roughly 10 IU/ml IL-2 and about 9.1 ug/ml peptides. On both days 3 and 7, half of the culture medium was replaced with IL-2 medium. CDR3 size: 14 residues. Germline trimming cut 4 bases from V and 3 bases from J; bases unmatched to any gene: 3. The germline V gene has CDR1 SGHNT and CDR2 YYREEE (reference sequence). This sample stems from a study of vaccination effects on CD4 cells after COVID-19. General observations from the study: Healthy vaccine recipients' vaccine-induced clones were almost all SARS-CoV-2 mono-reactive. Only a few convalescent patients and no early post-infection timepoints featured in the study.

Clones were sequenced by immunoSEQ multiplex PCR, and TCRdb holds only the in-frame ones, with some missing. The sample records about 52,000 clones, approximately 79% being singletons. J is TRBJ2-5 and V is TRBV5-4; 10 nucleotides agree with TRBD1. The specimen was CD4+ T cells from PBMCs cultured with HCoV-OC43 spike peptides, collected before COVID-19 vaccination. Sample subset: HCoV-OC43 spike overlapping peptide pool stimulation. The origin of this receptor is a human donor who received a COVID-19 vaccine. DNA of the CDR3: TGTGCCAGCAGCGCCGGGACAGGGGAAGAGACCCAGTACTTC. This gives the protein CASSAGTGEETQYF. The variable domain in full, with the rest retrieved from reference TRBV5-4 and TRBJ2-5, is ETGVTQSPTHLIKTRGQQVTLRCSSQSGHNTVSWYQQALGQGPQFIFQYYREEENGRGNFPPRFSGLQFPNYSSELNVNALELDDSALYLCASSAGTGEETQYFGPGTRLLVL.